These T cell receptor beta chains were read from a single sample in a study of CXCR3-negative and CXCR3-positive naive CD8 T cells. TCRdb reworked the 5' RACE reads into one entry per CDR3 protein, no DNA. The sample's table shows approximately 100,000 distinct CDR3 sequences. What was sequenced was naive CXCR3+ CD8+ T cells from blood. These receptor sequences come from a human donor in good health. Some clones in this sample may be carry-over from other donors' samples. Each CDR3 is given with its conserved first and last residue.

TRBV28,TRBJ2-7,CASSSKQGWDYEQYF
TRBV7-3,TRBJ2-5,CASSLGSGRGEETQYF
TRBV28,TRBJ2-2,CASSFATNTGELFF
TRBV6-5,TRBJ1-2,CATNGQGVSGYTF
TRBV20-1,TRBJ2-1,CSARRENEQFF
TRBV20-1,TRBJ2-2,CSANNPGLATGELFF
TRBV29-1,TRBJ2-7,CSVDTGFEQYF
TRBV29-1,TRBJ2-2,CSVVTEKNTGELFF
TRBV29-1,TRBJ2-7,CSVEDRGSSYEQYF
TRBV28,TRBJ2-1,CASSPRSWGAYNEQFF
TRBV28,TRBJ2-3,CASSLLTSGTDTQYF
TRBV12-3/TRBV12-4,TRBJ2-7,CASSTLSGTGGREQYF
TRBV3-1,TRBJ2-7,CASSQVRSYEQYF
TRBV29-1,TRBJ2-1,CSVGSGTISSYNEQFF
TRBV23-1,TRBJ2-1,CASSLELVYNEQFF
TRBV28,TRBJ2-7,CASSLPEVSGEQYF
TRBV5-1,TRBJ2-1,CASSLVRQGGGNEQFF
TRBV4-1,TRBJ2-7,CASSQEGREGSNEQYF
TRBV29-1,TRBJ2-5,CSVEGAGGSETQYF
TRBV27,TRBJ1-4,CASSPQGEMSRKLFF
TRBV6-2/TRBV6-3,TRBJ1-6,CASSYDSRSYNSPLHF
TRBV7-8,TRBJ2-5,CASSLGTSGMETQYF
TRBV12-5,TRBJ2-1,CASGLVGLAGVGNEQFF
TRBV12-3/TRBV12-4,TRBJ1-4,CASTGGGSNEKLFF
TRBV7-9,TRBJ1-2,CASSLETNLNYGYTF
TRBV28,TRBJ2-3,CASSFRSGLAGANTQYF
TRBV21-1,TRBJ2-7,CASSKGDFYEQYF
TRBV5-1,TRBJ1-2,CASTADTANYGYTF
TRBV27,TRBJ2-1,CATGLAAFSYNEQFF
TRBV6-2/TRBV6-3,TRBJ2-2,CASDSGQATGELFF
TRBV12-3/TRBV12-4,TRBJ2-2,CASSTRLAPNTGELFF
TRBV27,TRBJ2-5,CASSQGSTQYF
TRBV29-1,TRBJ1-2,CSVEDGPYGYTF
TRBV9,TRBJ2-6,CASSPQPPGSGANVLTF
TRBV29-1,TRBJ1-1,CSVIQGTEAFF
TRBV2,TRBJ1-1,CASSLSRIVGTEAFF
TRBV4-3,TRBJ2-3,CASSQDRVGTTDTQYF
TRBV7-9,TRBJ2-1,CASSLDDFLEQFF
TRBV2,TRBJ2-5,CASSARGARIAGQETQYF
TRBV9,TRBJ1-1,CASSVGTGSATEAFF
TRBV6-5,TRBJ2-1,CASSTSITSGTSGGLPWNEQFF
TRBV25-1,TRBJ1-4,CASTTTEGEKLFF
TRBV2,TRBJ2-1,CASSGLERNSYNEQFF
TRBV28,TRBJ1-2,CASSLDRQGGHGYTF
TRBV29-1,TRBJ1-2,CSVSTNPYGYTF
TRBV4-2,TRBJ1-2,CASSQDSGAPGYGYTF
TRBV20-1,TRBJ1-1,CSARGGWATEAFF
TRBV4-1,TRBJ2-5,CASSQEGQGASGGHQETQYF
TRBV29-1,TRBJ2-4,CSVTGGQGNIQYF
TRBV12-3/TRBV12-4,TRBJ1-5,CASTLTGQGPQPQHF
TRBV6-5,TRBJ1-2,CASGAGDNYGYTF
TRBV28,TRBJ2-7,CASSLIGGEQYF
TRBV12-3/TRBV12-4,TRBJ2-3,CASSLTSRTTDTQYF
TRBV10-3,TRBJ2-7,CAIRMDRAPLYF
TRBV28,TRBJ2-3,CASSYGGFRHADTQYF